Here is one TCR beta chain with its context. The sample originates from a study of T cells after yellow fever vaccination. For TCR, cDNA came from 5'RACE template switching, which added a universal primer site and UMIs. MiXCR, applied by TCRdb to the 5' RACE reads, yields one record per CDR3 protein. The sample includes 250,000 or so distinct CDR3 sequences, roughly 3.5% of them seen just once. The receptor comes from a man in his late teens or twenties who received the YFV17D yellow fever vaccine. This sample comprised PBMCs, obtained 15 days after the yellow fever booster vaccination.

Here the CDR3 reads CASPASLGSNTGELFF. The DNA of the CDR3 is TGTGCCAGCCCCGCGAGCCTGGGATCGAACACCGGGGAGCTGTTTTTT. The genes are TRBV7-2 and TRBJ2-2; D remains ambiguous. Germline V gene sequence: CDR1 SGHTA, CDR2 FQGNSA. The CDR3 runs 16 residues. V lost 8 bases and J 0 bases, leaving 16 bases between the germline ends. Full variable domain (rest looked up from reference TRBV7-2 and TRBJ2-2): GAGVSQSPSNKVTEKGKDVELRCDPISGHTALYWYRQSLGQGLEFLIYFQGNSAPDKSGLPSDRFSAERTGGSVSTLTIQRTQQEDSAVYLCASPASLGSNTGELFFGEGSRLTVL.